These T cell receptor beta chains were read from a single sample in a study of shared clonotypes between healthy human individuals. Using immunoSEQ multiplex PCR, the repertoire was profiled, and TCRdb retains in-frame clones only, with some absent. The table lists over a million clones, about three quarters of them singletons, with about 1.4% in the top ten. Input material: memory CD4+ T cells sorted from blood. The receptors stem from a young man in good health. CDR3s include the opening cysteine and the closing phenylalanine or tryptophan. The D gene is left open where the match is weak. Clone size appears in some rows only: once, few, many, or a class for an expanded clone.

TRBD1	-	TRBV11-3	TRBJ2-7	CASSLGQGAYEQYF	TGTGCCAGCAGCTTAGGTCAGGGGGCCTACGAGCAGTACTTC
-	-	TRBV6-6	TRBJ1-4	CASTLDRSNEKLFF	TGTGCCAGCACCCTGGACAGATCTAATGAAAAACTGTTTTTT
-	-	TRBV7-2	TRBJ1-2	CASSPSGQTLYGYTF	TGTGCCAGCAGCCCTTCAGGACAGACCCTCTATGGCTACACCTTC
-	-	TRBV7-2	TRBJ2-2	CASSSQPGPGELFF	TGTGCCAGCAGTTCTCAACCAGGACCCGGGGAGCTGTTTTTT
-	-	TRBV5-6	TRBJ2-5	CASSLAETQYF	TGTGCCAGCAGCTTGGCTGAGACCCAGTACTTC
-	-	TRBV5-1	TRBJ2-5	CASRGGFEETQYF	TGCGCCAGCAGGGGTGGCTTTGAGGAGACCCAGTACTTC
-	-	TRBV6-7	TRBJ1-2	CASSYSYGYTF	TGTGCCAGCAGTTACTCCTATGGCTACACCTTC
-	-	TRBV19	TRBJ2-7	CASSTTGYDEQYF	TGTGCCAGTAGTACAACAGGGTACGACGAGCAGTACTTC
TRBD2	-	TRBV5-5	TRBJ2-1	CASSIGTRRRVDEQFF	TGTGCCAGCAGCATCGGGACTAGGCGGAGGGTAGATGAGCAGTTCTTC
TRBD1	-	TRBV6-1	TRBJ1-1	CASTRTGWGTEAFF	TGTGCCAGCACTCGGACAGGGTGGGGAACTGAAGCTTTCTTT
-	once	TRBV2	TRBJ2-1	CASRGTGGAYNEQFF	TGTGCCAGCAGAGGAACAGGGGGGGCTTACAATGAGCAGTTCTTC
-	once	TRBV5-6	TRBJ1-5	CASSMGRVNQPQHF	TGTGCCAGCAGCATGGGACGGGTTAATCAGCCCCAGCATTTT
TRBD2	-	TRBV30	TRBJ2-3	CAWSKGLAGGTDTQYF	TGTGCCTGGAGTAAGGGACTAGCGGGGGGCACAGATACGCAGTATTTT
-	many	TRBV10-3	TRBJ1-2	CAISFAGTSANYGYTF	TGTGCCATCAGTTTCGCCGGGACATCCGCTAACTATGGCTACACCTTC
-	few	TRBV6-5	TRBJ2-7	CASASQGLSSYEQYF	TGTGCCAGTGCCTCACAGGGACTGAGCTCCTACGAGCAGTACTTC
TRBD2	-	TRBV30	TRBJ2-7	CAWSPGGGWREQYF	TGTGCCTGGAGCCCCGGGGGGGGATGGCGGGAGCAGTACTTC
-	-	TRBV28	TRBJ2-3	CASSPGRRKGSDTQYF	TGTGCCAGCAGTCCTGGACGGCGAAAAGGGTCAGATACGCAGTATTTT
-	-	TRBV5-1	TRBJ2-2	CASRGGTANTGELFF	TGCGCCAGCAGGGGAGGGACAGCGAACACCGGGGAGCTGTTTTTT
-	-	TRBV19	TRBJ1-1	CASHQPGQMNTEAFF	TGTGCCAGTCACCAACCCGGACAGATGAACACTGAAGCTTTCTTT
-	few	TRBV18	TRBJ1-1	CASSISQNTEAFF	TGTGCCAGCTCAATTTCACAGAACACTGAAGCTTTCTTT
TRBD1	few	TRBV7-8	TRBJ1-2	CASSLRVPGQGRTF	TGTGCCAGCAGCTTACGAGTCCCGGGACAGGGAAGGACCTTC
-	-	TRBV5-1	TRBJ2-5	CASSQALAQETQYF	TGCGCCAGCAGCCAGGCACTGGCCCAAGAGACCCAGTACTTC